Presented here are 30 T cell receptor beta chains from one specimen sequenced in a study of T-cell reconstitution after alpha-beta-depleted transplantation in children (dated by TCRdb to 2016 to 2017). Library preparation employed PCR. Sequenced on an Illumina HiSeq 2500. TCR libraries were prepared with molecular barcoding, using unique molecular identifiers to normalize TCRbeta repertoire quantification. TCRdb reworked the public reads: Q25 trimming with fastp, MiXCR clone assembly, productive beta chains retained. Under each unique CDR3 protein, matching rows form one entry showing the most common genes and DNA. The sample table records almost 400,000 distinct CDR3 sequences; approximately 20% of these occur just once. Of the sample, approximately 3.8% falls within the top ten clones. The material sequenced was PBMCs from the stem cell graft donor, taken from the stem cell graft. Receptors were obtained from a human donor who donated a stem cell graft to a child with acute myeloid leukemia.

The chain recombines TRBV6-1 with TRBJ1-4; 7 positions match TRBD1. The CDR3 covers 14 residues. The V segment lost 5 bases and the J segment 11 bases; nucleotides outside the gene matches: 11. Germline loops: CDR1 MNHNS, CDR2 SASEGT. CDR3 in amino acids: CASSLTPQGQKLFF. For the CDR3, the DNA is TGTGCCAGCAGTCTAACCCCACAGGGGCAGAAACTGTTTTTT.

This clonotype was detected ten times or more. The J gene is TRBJ1-6, the V gene TRBV20-1; the D is unclear. The germline V gene has CDR1 DFQATT and CDR2 SNEGSKA (reference sequence). The CDR3 spans 15 residues. Trimming left V 0 bases short and J 14 bases short, with 20 bases between. The CDR3 DNA is TGCAGTGCTAGAGATAACGACTTCACCGGCCTCACCCTCCACTTT. This sequence encodes CSARDNDFTGLTLHF.

This clonotype came up a few times. The rearrangement links TRBV12-5 to TRBJ2-7, with TRBD2 identical over 10 bases. Germline loops: CDR1 LGHNT, CDR2 FRNRAP. CDR3 length: 15 amino acids. V lost 1 base and J lost 5; bases outside the gene matches: 5. DNA for the CDR3: TGTGCTAGTGGTTTGGGGGGACTAGCGAGGGACGAGCAGTACTTC. Encoded protein: CASGLGGLARDEQYF.

This chain uses TRBV4-2 with TRBJ2-7; D call uncertain. V dropped 0 bases and J dropped 0 bases, with 9 bases sitting between them. This CDR3 has 15 amino acids. CDR1 and CDR2 (germline): LGHNA, YNFKEQ. In DNA, the CDR3 is TGTGCCAGCAGCCAAGACACGACGAGCTCCTACGAGCAGTACTTC. The encoded protein is CASSQDTTSSYEQYF.

Ten or more counts support this clonotype. The rearrangement links TRBV12-3 or TRBV12-4 to TRBJ2-1; TRBD1 matches 9 bases. J was trimmed by 6 bases and V by 1 base; bases with no gene match: 10. The CDR3 loop spans 17 amino acids. Here the CDR3 DNA reads TGTGCCAGCAGTTTAGTAGCGTGGGACAGGGTTCCCAATGAGCAGTTCTTC. Protein sequence: CASSLVAWDRVPNEQFF.

This chain links TRBV28 with TRBJ1-1; no clear D gene. In germline, CDR1 is MDHEN, CDR2 SYDVKM. The CDR3 runs to 11 residues. V was pared by 3 bases and J by 7 bases, with 6 bases between. This CDR3 is CASSLRVEAFF. The CDR3 DNA reads TGTGCCAGCAGTTTGAGGGTTGAAGCTTTCTTT.

This clonotype was recorded many times. V is TRBV10-3 and J is TRBJ2-2; no definite D call. The CDR3 consists of 12 residues. CDR1 ENHRY and CDR2 SYGVKD come from the germline V gene. V dropped 8 bases and J dropped 1 base, with 5 bases sitting between them. The CDR3 nucleotides are TGTGCCATCGTCGTGAACACCGGGGAGCTGTTTTTT. Amino acids: CAIVVNTGELFF.

The chain joins TRBV11-2 to TRBJ2-7, with TRBD2 matching over 15 bases. Germline V gene sequence: CDR1 SGHAT, CDR2 FQNNGV. The CDR3 has 17 residues. After removal of 1 base from V and 2 bases from J, the junction contained 3 bases not matched to a gene. The DNA of the CDR3 is TGTGCCAGCAGCTTAGGGACTAGCGGGAGGGCCACCTACGAGCAGTACTTC. Amino acid sequence: CASSLGTSGRATYEQYF.

The chain carries TRBV7-3 and TRBJ2-3, with TRBD2 as a possible D gene (5 bases). Germline assignment: CDR1 SGHTA and CDR2 FQGTGA. The CDR3 runs to 15 residues. V shed 2 bases and J shed 6 bases, with 15 bases lying between them. CDR3 DNA: TGTGCCAGCAGCTTAGGGCTGGGAGCTGGTGATACGCAGTATTTT. Protein product: CASSLGLGAGDTQYF. The variable domain in full, completed from reference TRBV7-3 and TRBJ2-3, reads GAGVSQTPSNKVTEKGKYVELRCDPISGHTALYWYRQSLGQGPEFLIYFQGTGAADDSGLPNDRFFAVRPEGSVSTLKIQRTERGDSAVYLCASSLGLGAGDTQYFGPGTRLTVL.

This clonotype showed up just a few times. The chain combines TRBV29-1 with TRBJ2-7; 11 bases align to TRBD2. Germline V gene data show CDR1 as SQVTM and CDR2 as ANQGSEA. Trimming cost V 1 base and J 6 bases; bases outside gene matches: 2. This CDR3 comprises 13 residues. The CDR3 region is CSVEVAGGGEQYF. CDR3 coding DNA: TGCAGCGTTGAAGTAGCGGGAGGGGGCGAGCAGTACTTC.

This clonotype was observed many times. The chain employs TRBV20-1 and TRBJ2-7, with a weak D call TRBD2 (6 bases). V lost 0 bases and J lost 0, with 9 bases in between. This CDR3 is built from 14 residues. CDR1 is DFQATT and CDR2 is SNEGSKA in the germline V gene (reference sequence). CDR3 amino acids: CSARDYGSSYEQYF. DNA for the CDR3: TGCAGTGCTAGAGATTACGGGAGCTCCTACGAGCAGTACTTC.

The V call is TRBV6-1, the J call TRBJ2-5; weak D call: TRBD2 (5 bases). Germline V CDR1 and CDR2: MNHNS, SASEGT. The CDR3 loop spans 15 amino acids. Trimming pared 1 base from V and 2 bases from J, leaving 11 bases between. The CDR3 nucleotides are TGTGCCAGCAGTGAAGTCCCGAGGACTCAAGAGACCCAGTACTTC. Encoded protein: CASSEVPRTQETQYF.

This chain joins TRBV5-1 and TRBJ2-2; D is ambiguous. Trimming removed 3 bases at V and 4 bases at J, with 7 bases between. The CDR3 runs 13 residues. Germline values: CDR1 SGHRS, CDR2 YFSETQ. The CDR3 loop is CASSSPPTGELFF. CDR3 nucleotide sequence: TGCGCCAGCAGCTCACCTCCCACCGGGGAGCTGTTTTTT.

The rearrangement joins TRBV4-3 to TRBJ2-1; D is undetermined. The CDR3 sequence is 17 residues long. The germline V gene has CDR1 LGHNA and CDR2 YSLEER. V lost 0 bases to trimming and J lost 2 bases, with 14 bases between them. CDR3 region: CASSQEGGPAPYNEQFF. The CDR3 DNA reads TGCGCCAGCAGCCAAGAAGGCGGCCCCGCGCCCTACAATGAGCAGTTCTTC.

The chain joins TRBV27 to TRBJ2-1; a weak D match, TRBD2 (5 bases). Germline V gene lookup returns CDR1 MNHEY and CDR2 SMNVEV (reference sequence). V was clipped by 7 bases and J by 6 bases, with 13 bases between them. The CDR3 contains 13 residues. The CDR3 DNA reads TGTGCCAGCACCACCAGAGGGTTCAATGAGCAGTTCTTC. Residues: CASTTRGFNEQFF.

In its sample, this clonotype was seen a few times. This chain uses TRBV4-2 with TRBJ2-7, with TRBD2 matching 8 bases. Germline loops: CDR1 LGHNA, CDR2 YNFKEQ. The CDR3 runs to 16 residues. V dropped 2 bases and J dropped 0; count of bases not matched to a gene: 6. The CDR3 DNA reads TGTGCCAGCAGCCAACTGACTAGCGCCTACTCCTACGAGCAGTACTTC. The encoded protein is CASSQLTSAYSYEQYF.

Concerning this clonotype itself: At one of its ends the junction is not consistent with the germline gene, which may arise from a read error. The V call is TRBV7-7, the J call TRBJ2-1; D remains ambiguous. The CDR3 spans 14 residues. CDR1 is SSHAT, CDR2 FNYEAQ, per germline (reference sequence). Here the CDR3 DNA reads TGTGCTAGCAGCTCCGACGGTGGTGGAAATGAGCAGTTCTTC. It translates to CASSSDGGGNEQFF.

In this sample, this clonotype turned up a few times. The CDR3 DNA follows: TGTGCCAGCAGTTACATCTCTGGGGCCAACGTCCTGACTTTC. This translates into CASSYISGANVLTF. The chain links TRBV12-3 or TRBV12-4 to TRBJ2-6; the D is unclear. The CDR3 is made up of 14 amino acids. V shed 4 bases and J shed 0 bases, with 4 bases lying between them.

The V and J genes are TRBV10-2 and TRBJ2-2, with D perhaps TRBD2 (6 bases). Between the trimmed V and J ends, which lost 4 bases and 1 base, there was a span of 7 bases. The CDR3 totals 14 residues. Looked up from germline, CDR1 is WSHSY and CDR2 is SAAADI. The CDR3 loop reads CASSVRGNTGELFF. CDR3 sequence (DNA): TGCGCCAGCAGTGTGCGGGGGAACACCGGGGAGCTGTTTTTT.

The rearrangement uses TRBV2 and TRBJ2-7; D unresolved. The CDR3 length is 14 residues. CDR1 and CDR2 (germline): SNHLY, FYNNEI. Trimming removed 8 bases from V and 4 bases from J, with 18 bases in between. The CDR3 loop is CASDKTLPGYEQYF. CDR3 coding DNA: TGTGCCAGCGATAAGACTCTCCCTGGGTACGAGCAGTACTTC. The full variable domain, in which reference TRBV2 and TRBJ2-7 provide the parts outside the CDR3, is EPEVTQTPSHQVTQMGQEVILRCVPISNHLYFYWYRQILGQKVEFLVSFYNNEISEKSEIFDDQFSVERPDGSNFTLKIRSTKLEDSAMYFCASDKTLPGYEQYFGPGTRLTVT.

Only a few counts were recorded for this clonotype. The V call is TRBV28, the J call TRBJ2-1; the match to TRBD2 covers 11 bases. J gave up 9 bases and V 5 bases, and 18 bases lay outside the gene matches. This CDR3 comprises 18 residues. CDR1 MDHEN and CDR2 SYDVKM come from the germline V gene. The CDR3 region is CASSRLVGLAGSTAEQFF. CDR3 nucleotide sequence: TGTGCCAGCAGTCGCCTGGTTGGACTAGCGGGTTCTACAGCTGAGCAGTTCTTC. Based on the CDR3 plus reference TRBV28 and TRBJ2-1, the full variable domain is DVKVTQSSRYLVKRTGEKVFLECVQDMDHENMFWYRQDPGLGLRLIYFSYDVKMKEKGDIPEGYSVSREKKERFSLILESASTNQTSMYLCASSRLVGLAGSTAEQFFGPGTRLTVL.

The V call is TRBV12-3 or TRBV12-4, the J call TRBJ1-2; possibly TRBD1 for D (6 bases). CDR3 length equals 12 residues. V shed 8 bases and J shed 4 bases, with 11 bases lying between them. The chain's CDR3 is CASGTGTYGYTF. The CDR3 nucleotides read TGTGCCAGCGGAACAGGGACCTATGGCTACACCTTC.

The chain carries TRBV20-1 and TRBJ2-2, with 9 nucleotides matching TRBD2. Germline lookup yields CDR1 DFQATT and CDR2 SNEGSKA (reference sequence). This CDR3 comprises 14 residues. J gave up 6 bases and V 3 bases, and 5 bases lay outside the gene matches. CDR3: CSASRTSVAGELFF. In nucleotides, the CDR3 is TGCAGTGCTAGCCGGACTAGCGTGGCCGGGGAGCTGTTTTTT.

The sample holds many counts of this clonotype. The chain uses TRBV20-1 and TRBJ1-1, with no clear D. CDR1 DFQATT and CDR2 SNEGSKA come from the germline V gene (reference sequence). The CDR3 runs 13 residues. The germline V and J ends were trimmed by 7 bases and 6 bases, with 18 bases remaining between them. The CDR3 DNA reads TGCAGTGTGCGAGAGACTATTGTACCTGAAGCTTTCTTT. This codes for CSVRETIVPEAFF.

This clonotype was observed a handful of times. V usage is TRBV4-1 and J usage is TRBJ2-5; D might be TRBD1 (5 bases). This CDR3 contains 16 residues. Per germline, CDR1 MGHRA and CDR2 YSYEKL. V was pared by 0 bases and J by 2 bases, with 13 bases between. This CDR3 reads CASSQDVGQVQETQYF. The DNA of the CDR3 is TGCGCCAGCAGCCAAGATGTGGGGCAGGTTCAAGAGACCCAGTACTTC.

This clonotype was observed a handful of times. The rearrangement joins TRBV24-1 to TRBJ2-5; 9 nucleotides line up with TRBD2. V lost 4 bases and J lost 4; bases outside the gene matches: 9. CDR1 is KGHDR, CDR2 SFDVKD, per germline. The CDR3 covers 16 residues. CDR3: CATSEPLGLAGETQYF. CDR3 DNA: TGTGCCACCAGTGAGCCTCTGGGACTAGCCGGAGAGACCCAGTACTTC.

This clonotype was picked up a small number of times. This chain joins TRBV29-1 and TRBJ1-1; D ambiguous. V lost 6 bases and J 0 bases, leaving 14 bases between the germline ends. The CDR3 is 14 amino acids. Germline V gene data show CDR1 as SQVTM and CDR2 as ANQGSEA. CDR3 bases: TGCAGCGTCTTTGGACGAAAGATGAACACTGAAGCTTTCTTT. As protein: CSVFGRKMNTEAFF.

Concerning this clonotype itself: Mismatch with germline at one junction end may stem from a read error. The chain couples TRBV7-7 to TRBJ2-5; a weak D match, TRBD1 (5 bases). Germline CDR1 and CDR2: SSHAT and FNYEAQ (reference sequence). This CDR3 has 15 amino acids. Here the CDR3 reads CASSLGGREGQTQYF. CDR3 nucleotide sequence: TGTGCTAGCAGCTTAGGCGGCAGGGAAGGCCAGACCCAGTACTTC. Looking up the rest from reference TRBV7-7 and TRBJ2-5 gives the full variable domain: GAGVSQSPRYKVTKRGQDVTLRCDPISSHATLYWYQQALGQGPEFLTYFNYEAQPDKSGLPSDRFSAERPEGSISTLTIQRTEQRDSAMYRCASSLGGREGQTQYFGPGTRLLVL.

The V gene is TRBV5-6, the J gene TRBJ2-1; D possibly matches TRBD1 or TRBD2 (5 bases each). Germline V gene sequence: CDR1 SGHDT, CDR2 YYEEEE. Trimming took off 3 bases at V and 6 bases at J, with 16 bases between the two ends. This CDR3 spans 15 amino acids. CDR3 sequence (DNA): TGTGCCAGCAGCTCTGAGCTGGGACCAATCAATGAGCAGTTCTTC. The encoded protein is CASSSELGPINEQFF.

This chain uses TRBV7-2 with TRBJ2-2; 11 bases line up with TRBD2. V gave up 5 bases and J gave up 5 bases; unmatched junction bases: 7. The CDR3 loop spans 16 amino acids. Per the germline V gene, CDR1 is SGHTA and CDR2 is FQGNSA. In nucleotides, the CDR3 is TGTGCCAGCAGCCGACTTAGCGGGGGGGGAACCGGGGAGCTGTTTTTT. Its translation is CASSRLSGGGTGELFF. Variable domain in full (rest from reference TRBV7-2 and TRBJ2-2): GAGVSQSPSNKVTEKGKDVELRCDPISGHTALYWYRQSLGQGLEFLIYFQGNSAPDKSGLPSDRFSAERTGGSVSTLTIQRTQQEDSAVYLCASSRLSGGGTGELFFGEGSRLTVL.